The 22 T cell receptor beta chains below come from one sample, sequenced in a study of T cell changes during pregnancy in multiple sclerosis. Assay used: immunoSEQ multiplex PCR; TCRdb lists only in-frame clones, some missing. The sample has tens of thousands of clones, 90% seen once. This material consisted of CD4+ T cells from peripheral blood mononuclear cells, taken in the second trimester of pregnancy. All receptors derive from a female donor with multiple sclerosis, enrolled in a pregnancy study.

This chain links TRBV6-5 with TRBJ1-1; a weak D match, TRBD1 (5 bases). V lost 0 bases and J lost 1, with 9 bases in between. The germline V gene encodes CDR1 MNHEY and CDR2 SVGAGI. The CDR3 has 15 amino acids. The CDR3 DNA follows: TGTGCCAGCAGTTACTCCTGGCAGGGGAACACTGAAGCTTTCTTT. Translating it yields CASSYSWQGNTEAFF.

This sequence joins TRBV12-5 and TRBJ2-7; TRBD1 is a possible D gene (6 bases). The V gene lost 2 bases and the J gene lost 7 bases, with 36 bases spanning the gap. The CDR3 is made up of 21 amino acids. The germline gives CDR1 LGHNT, CDR2 FRNRAP. CDR3 sequence (DNA): TGTGCTAGTGGTTTGACTTCGAAGGGGGTGGGGTGGGATAGGACCACTAGGGAGCAGTACTTC. Protein: CASGLTSKGVGWDRTTREQYF.

J is TRBJ2-1 and V is TRBV11-3; D remains ambiguous. The CDR3 is 13 residues long. Germline lookup yields CDR1 SGHNT and CDR2 YENEEA. Trimming pared 1 base from V and 1 base from J, leaving 2 bases between. Here the CDR3 DNA reads TGTGCCAGCAGCTTAGCATCCTACAATGAGCAGTTCTTC. This sequence encodes CASSLASYNEQFF.

The chain joins TRBV5-1 to TRBJ2-3, with D possibly being TRBD2 (5 bases). The CDR3 consists of 15 residues. Per the germline V gene, CDR1 is SGHRS and CDR2 is YFSETQ. Trimming took off 2 bases at V and 4 bases at J, with 14 bases between the two ends. The DNA of the CDR3 is TGCGCCAGCAGCTTAGGGCTTACTAGACCAGATACGCAGTATTTT. It specifies CASSLGLTRPDTQYF.

This chain links TRBV4-3 with TRBJ1-6; 8 nucleotides agree with TRBD1. The CDR3 is 17 residues long. With V trimmed by 0 bases and J by 5 bases, 6 bases remained unmatched. The germline gives CDR1 LGHNA, CDR2 YSLEER. Here the CDR3 DNA reads TGCGCCAGCAGCCAAGATTCCACAGGGGGACATAATTCACCCCTCCACTTT. Protein: CASSQDSTGGHNSPLHF.

V gene TRBV19 combines with J gene TRBJ2-7; tentatively, D is TRBD2 (6 bases). Germline-derived CDR1 and CDR2 are LNHDA and SQIVND (reference sequence). Trimming left V 7 bases short and J 5 bases short, with 15 bases between. The CDR3 consists of 13 residues. As DNA, the CDR3 is TGTGCCAGTACGGACGGGACTCCCGACGAGCAGTACTTC. Its translation: CASTDGTPDEQYF.

In the case of this clone: A junction end diverges from the germline sequence, so it may reflect a read error. This chain uses TRBV6-1 with TRBJ2-3, with D perhaps matching TRBD1 (5 bases). Germline CDR1 and CDR2: MNHNS and SASEGT. CDR3 length: 14 residues. The CDR3, as DNA: TGTGCCAGCAGTGAACAGGGCCTTTCCCCCCTAGGCCCGTTT. This codes for CASSEQGLSPLGPF.

The chain joins TRBV9 to TRBJ2-5; TRBD2 matches at 13 bases. Losses at the gene ends were 5 bases for V and 5 bases for J; bases not matched to a gene: 6. The CDR3 sequence is 15 residues long. Germline CDR1 and CDR2: SGDLS and YYNGEE. The CDR3 reads CASSGTSGGAETQYF. The CDR3 region has the DNA TGTGCCAGCAGTGGTACTAGCGGGGGGGCGGAGACCCAGTACTTC.

The gene calls are TRBV9 and TRBJ1-2; D not certain. Germline V lookup: CDR1 SGDLS, CDR2 YYNGEE. This CDR3 has 13 amino acids. The V end was cut by 3 bases, the J end by 4 bases, with 10 bases between. Here the CDR3 reads CASSAGSGYGYTF. CDR3 DNA sequence: TGTGCCAGCAGCGCGGGCAGCGGCTATGGCTACACCTTC.

This chain joins TRBV5-1 and TRBJ2-5, with 9 nucleotides matching TRBD2. V gave up 6 bases and J gave up 1 base; unmatched junction bases: 13. From germline, CDR1 is SGHRS and CDR2 YFSETQ. This CDR3 has 17 residues. The CDR3 here is CASTPASGIGGQETQYF. DNA for the CDR3: TGCGCCAGCACCCCCGCTAGCGGGATAGGAGGCCAAGAGACCCAGTACTTC.

V gene TRBV10-1 combines with J gene TRBJ2-5; D might be TRBD1 (5 bases). This CDR3 region has 15 residues. Deletions cut 7 bases from V and 1 base from J, with 16 bases between. Germline values: CDR1 WNHNN, CDR2 SYGVQD (reference sequence). The CDR3: CASILPRVCQETQYF. The CDR3 bases are TGCGCCAGCATCCTTCCCAGGGTGTGCCAAGAGACCCAGTACTTC.

A note on this clone: One junction end does not reproduce the germline sequence, and a read error may be involved. This sequence joins TRBV4-1 and TRBJ2-1, with 7 bases aligning to TRBD2. CDR3 length: 16 residues. CDR1 is MGHRA, CDR2 YSYEKL, per germline. The CDR3 DNA reads as TGCGCCAGCAGACAAGAGGGGAGGGCCGGGTACAATGAGCAGTTCTTC. Protein product: CASRQEGRAGYNEQFF.

The chain uses TRBV4-3 and TRBJ1-1; D unclear. Germline V gene data show CDR1 as LGHNA and CDR2 as YSLEER. V shed 5 bases and J shed 0 bases, with 7 bases lying between them. The CDR3 length is 13 residues. The CDR3 reads CASSYTVNTEAFF. CDR3 coding DNA: TGCGCCAGCAGCTATACAGTGAACACTGAAGCTTTCTTT.

This clone was observed a single time. The V and J genes are TRBV2 and TRBJ2-1; maybe TRBD2 (6 bases). CDR1 is SNHLY and CDR2 is FYNNEI in the germline V gene. The CDR3 contains 14 residues. Trimming removed 8 bases from V and 7 bases from J, with 18 bases in between. CDR3 nucleotide sequence: TGTGCCAGCGAAAGGCCTCTCGGGGGAAATGAGCAGTTCTTC. Translation: CASERPLGGNEQFF.

The chain is built from TRBV6-5 and TRBJ1-2, with D uncertain. This CDR3 is 13 amino acids long. Germline-derived CDR1 and CDR2 are MNHEY and SVGAGI. V was cut by 2 bases and J by 6 bases, with 10 bases left in between. The CDR3 protein is CASSYRGRHGYTF. The DNA for the CDR3 is TGTGCCAGCAGTTACAGAGGGAGACATGGCTACACCTTC.

The rearrangement joins TRBV5-1 to TRBJ2-5; D is ambiguous. The CDR3 loop spans 13 amino acids. Germline values: CDR1 SGHRS, CDR2 YFSETQ. Trimming left V 0 bases short and J 5 bases short, with 8 bases between. CDR3 nucleotide sequence: TGCGCCAGCAGCTTGGAGCCCGGGGAGACCCAGTACTTC. This sequence encodes CASSLEPGETQYF. The variable domain in full, with the rest retrieved from reference TRBV5-1 and TRBJ2-5, is KAGVTQTPRYLIKTRGQQVTLSCSPISGHRSVSWYQQTPGQGLQFLFEYFSETQRNKGNFPGRFSGRQFSNSRSEMNVSTLELGDSALYLCASSLEPGETQYFGPGTRLLVL.

This sequence joins TRBV6-5 and TRBJ2-3; no firm D call. Trimming shortened V by 4 bases and J by 2 bases, and 16 bases separated the two germline ends. The germline V gene encodes CDR1 MNHEY and CDR2 SVGAGI. The CDR3 extends over 16 amino acids. The CDR3 here is CASSFNYGADTDTQYF. CDR3 sequence (DNA): TGTGCCAGCAGTTTCAACTATGGTGCCGACACAGATACGCAGTATTTT.

V usage is TRBV2 and J usage is TRBJ2-5; no clear D. V lost 6 bases to trimming and J lost 5 bases, with 10 bases between them. Germline CDR1 reads SNHLY; CDR2 reads FYNNEI. The CDR3 loop spans 12 amino acids. The CDR3 nucleotides are TGTGCCAGCAGCTACGAGAGGGAGACCCAGTACTTC. This gives the protein CASSYERETQYF.

The J gene is TRBJ1-4, the V gene TRBV27; D is uncertain. Deletions cut 0 bases from V and 5 bases from J, with 16 bases between. Germline CDR1 MNHEY, CDR2 SMNVEV (reference sequence). This CDR3 has 17 amino acids. The CDR3 sequence is CASSLSSWRGGNEKLFF. DNA for the CDR3: TGTGCCAGCAGTTTATCCTCGTGGCGGGGAGGAAATGAAAAACTGTTTTTT.

The V gene is TRBV11-2, the J gene TRBJ2-1, with 8 bases matching TRBD1. The CDR3 is made up of 14 amino acids. CDR1 is SGHAT, CDR2 FQNNGV, per germline. With 5 bases clipped from V and 11 bases from J, the junction kept 11 bases outside the gene matches. The CDR3 DNA sequence: TGTGCCAGCAGCCAGGGGGCTGGCCTGGATCAGCAGTTCTTC. It specifies CASSQGAGLDQQFF.

As concerns this clone: At one boundary the junction diverges from the germline segment, which might be a read error. This chain's CDR3 is CASIQSSTGSTHNF. CDR3 sequence (DNA): TGTGCCAGCATCCAAAGCTCCACAGGGTCCACACACAACTTC. The chain uses TRBV2 and TRBJ2-4, with D possibly matching TRBD1 (6 bases). Per germline, CDR1 SNHLY and CDR2 FYNNEI. The CDR3 sequence is 14 residues long.

This clone was detected only once. This chain joins TRBV19 and TRBJ1-1; 12 bases are shared with TRBD1. The junction had 9 bases not matched to a gene; V was cut back by 8 bases and J by 5 bases. Germline CDR1 reads LNHDA; CDR2 reads SQIVND (reference sequence). The CDR3 sequence is 15 residues long. The CDR3 loop is CASGSGQGARTEAFF. In DNA form, the CDR3 reads TGTGCCAGTGGATCGGGACAGGGGGCGAGGACTGAAGCTTTCTTT.